These T cell receptor beta chains were read from a single sample in a study of CD8 T cells in Susac syndrome. TCRdb analysed the immunoSEQ multiplex PCR reads with MiXCR anew, one entry per CDR3 protein. The table includes tens of thousands of distinct CDR3 sequences, roughly 92% detected once. The material sequenced was CD8+ T cells from PBMCs. The receptors were sampled from a human donor with Susac syndrome. The CDR3 runs from the conserved cysteine through the conserved F or W. Fields, in order: J gene, clone size, V gene, D gene, CDR3 protein, CDR3 DNA. The D gene is left open where the match is weak. For some rows the clone size is stated as once, few or many, or as a class when expanded; others skip it.

J: TRBJ2-5
size: NA
V: TRBV29-1
D: NA
CDR3: CSYTRDIKETQYF
DNA: TGCAGCTACACCAGGGACATCAAAGAGACCCAGTACTTC

J: TRBJ2-2
size: NA
V: TRBV6-1
D: NA
CDR3: CASSRSNEGMWTGELFF
DNA: TGTGCCAGCAGTCGATCTAATGAGGGGATGTGGACCGGGGAGCTGTTTTTT

J: TRBJ1-1
size: NA
V: TRBV7-8
D: NA
CDR3: CASSLVKAVNTEAFF
DNA: TGTGCCAGCAGCTTAGTAAAGGCTGTGAACACTGAAGCTTTCTTT

J: TRBJ2-7
size: NA
V: TRBV20-1
D: NA
CDR3: CSASLFWYEQYF
DNA: TGCAGTGCTAGCCTTTTTTGGTACGAGCAGTACTTC

J: TRBJ2-7
size: once
V: TRBV28
D: TRBD1
CDR3: CATGQGHEQYF
DNA: TGTGCCACCGGACAGGGCCACGAGCAGTACTTC

J: TRBJ2-7
size: NA
V: TRBV5-5
D: NA
CDR3: CASSLLNTHYEQYF
DNA: TGTGCCAGCAGCTTGCTAAACACCCACTACGAGCAGTACTTC

J: TRBJ2-7
size: NA
V: TRBV10-3
D: TRBD1
CDR3: CAISDRDSRIYEQYF
DNA: TGTGCCATCAGCGACCGGGACAGTAGAATCTACGAGCAGTACTTC

J: TRBJ2-3
size: NA
V: TRBV7-2
D: NA
CDR3: CASSSSPPDTQYF
DNA: TGTGCCAGCAGCTCTAGTCCCCCAGATACGCAGTATTTT

J: TRBJ2-1
size: once
V: TRBV10-3
D: NA
CDR3: CAISYRGYKGSSYNEQFF
DNA: TGTGCCATCAGTTATCGGGGCTATAAGGGGAGCTCCTACAATGAGCAGTTCTTC

J: TRBJ1-2
size: NA
V: TRBV7-9
D: TRBD1
CDR3: CASSLGDSRSYTF
DNA: TGTGCCAGCAGCTTAGGGGACAGTCGTAGCTACACCTTC

J: TRBJ2-3
size: NA
V: TRBV19
D: NA
CDR3: CASSPRPGVDTQYF
DNA: TGTGCCAGTAGTCCCCGCCCAGGGGTGGATACGCAGTATTTT

J: TRBJ2-3
size: NA
V: TRBV6-5
D: TRBD2
CDR3: CASSYSGSSGYTDTQYF
DNA: TGTGCCAGCAGTTACTCTGGGTCTAGCGGGTACACAGATACGCAGTATTTT

J: TRBJ2-1
size: NA
V: TRBV19
D: NA
CDR3: CASSIKSYSEQFF
DNA: TGTGCCAGTAGTATAAAAAGTTATTCCGAGCAGTTCTTC

J: TRBJ2-1
size: NA
V: TRBV4-2
D: NA
CDR3: CASSQGQGRLNEQFF
DNA: TGTGCCAGCAGCCAAGGGCAGGGACGGCTCAATGAGCAGTTCTTC

J: TRBJ2-3
size: NA
V: TRBV9
D: NA
CDR3: CASSVAGGGGDTQYF
DNA: TGTGCCAGCAGCGTCGCCGGGGGTGGCGGAGATACGCAGTATTTT

J: TRBJ2-7
size: NA
V: TRBV2
D: NA
CDR3: CASNAKGYEQYF
DNA: TGTGCCAGCAACGCGAAGGGGTACGAGCAGTACTTC

J: TRBJ2-1
size: NA
V: TRBV2
D: NA
CDR3: CASSPTLPATKGNEQFF
DNA: TGTGCCAGCAGTCCCACCCTACCAGCTACGAAGGGCAATGAGCAGTTCTTC

J: TRBJ1-4
size: NA
V: TRBV20-1
D: NA
CDR3: CSARGRGYGVTTNEKLFF
DNA: TGCAGTGCTAGAGGCAGGGGTTACGGGGTTACAACTAATGAAAAACTGTTTTTT

J: TRBJ2-7
size: once
V: TRBV28
D: NA
CDR3: CASSFTPNYEQYF
DNA: TGTGCCAGCAGTTTCACTCCCAACTACGAGCAGTACTTC

J: TRBJ1-1
size: once
V: TRBV29-1
D: TRBD1
CDR3: CSVEDTTGAGLSTEAFF
DNA: TGCAGCGTTGAAGATACGACAGGGGCGGGTCTGAGCACTGAAGCTTTCTTT

J: TRBJ1-2
size: NA
V: TRBV24-1
D: NA
CDR3: CATSDYYYGYTF
DNA: TGTGCCACCAGTGATTATTACTATGGCTACACCTTC

J: TRBJ2-1
size: NA
V: TRBV5-1
D: TRBD2
CDR3: CASSAGTSGYNEQFF
DNA: TGCGCCAGCAGCGCCGGGACTAGCGGCTACAATGAGCAGTTCTTC

J: TRBJ1-2
size: NA
V: TRBV7-9
D: NA
CDR3: CASSLEVLYGYTF
DNA: TGTGCCAGCAGCTTAGAAGTCCTCTATGGCTACACCTTC

J: TRBJ1-1
size: NA
V: TRBV9
D: NA
CDR3: CASSVGQSTEAFF
DNA: TGTGCCAGCAGCGTAGGGCAAAGTACTGAAGCTTTCTTT

J: TRBJ2-1
size: NA
V: TRBV30
D: NA
CDR3: CAWSVSRTPPNEQFF
DNA: TGTGCCTGGAGTGTATCCCGAACCCCCCCCAATGAGCAGTTCTTC

J: TRBJ2-1
size: NA
V: TRBV28
D: TRBD2
CDR3: CASSYPGTSGRAGADEQFF
DNA: TGTGCCAGCAGTTATCCCGGGACTAGCGGGAGGGCCGGGGCTGATGAGCAGTTCTTC

J: TRBJ2-1
size: NA
V: TRBV9
D: NA
CDR3: CASSEDGGYNEQFF
DNA: TGTGCCAGCAGCGAGGACGGAGGATACAATGAGCAGTTCTTC